This entry is about one T cell receptor (beta chain). Its specificity is not known. Mixed chimerism was transient after nonmyeloablative marrow transplants from related graft donors. CD4+CD25+CD127- Tregs, CD4+CD25- non-Tregs, CD4 and CD8 cells were sorted. The data stem from a study of Tregs in tolerant kidney transplant recipients. Germline CDR1 KGHSH, CDR2 LQKENI. Trimming took off 0 bases at V and 6 bases at J, with 10 bases between the two ends. The CDR3 length is 14 residues. Assay used: immunoSEQ multiplex PCR; TCRdb lists only in-frame clones, some missing. The sample contains approximately 90,000 clones, 93% of which appear only once. Study findings and constraints: Tolerant patients' donor-specific Tregs expanded beyond overall Tregs, suggesting antigen-driven growth.

Sequenced material: CD4+ T cells from blood (PBMCs), taken 12 months after the transplant. The rearrangement uses TRBV18 and TRBJ2-3, with TRBD2 as a possible D gene (6 bases). This clonotype was obtained from a human patient who received a combined kidney and bone marrow transplant. Part of the T cells may come from the graft donor. CDR3 loop: CASSPPAGSDTQYF. DNA of the CDR3: TGTGCCAGCTCACCACCGGCGGGGTCCGATACGCAGTATTTT.